This TCR beta chain was obtained from a study of shared clonotypes between healthy human individuals. With respect to this clone: The antigen is unknown.

Splitting of each subset's genomic DNA was done evenly across several immunoSEQ plates. Unsorted PBMC replicate PCRs drew on roughly 290 ng DNA, representing some 32,000 T cell genomes. Some clones are missing from TCRdb's copy, which holds only in-frame ones; the method was immunoSEQ multiplex PCR. The sample holds about half a million clones, 60% to 80% seen once. Findings of the study overall: Depth of sequencing was expected to influence donor clonotype sharing.

The TCR comes from a woman aged 40-49 years in good health. Some clones in this sample may be carry-over from other donors' samples. The material sequenced was PBMCs.

CDR3 nucleotides: TGTGCCAGCAGTCGAAGCACAGATACGCAGTATTTT. Protein sequence: CASSRSTDTQYF. The rearrangement uses TRBV6-5 and TRBJ2-3, with no clear D. V was trimmed by 5 bases and J by 0 bases, leaving 3 bases between them. Germline lookup yields CDR1 MNHEY and CDR2 SVGAGI. This CDR3 has 12 amino acids.